This T cell receptor beta chain appears in the sequencing data of a study of T cells after yellow fever vaccination (dated by TCRdb to between 2018 and 2020). About the full investigation: The SMART-Seq v4 Ultra Low Input RNA kit was used to prepare libraries from fractions with low cell numbers. To follow T-cell clones before and after both primary and booster YFV17D yellow fever vaccination, bulk TCR alpha and beta repertoires underwent longitudinal sequencing. Two healthy male donors, one aged 18 to 29 and one aged 30 to 40 years, made up the cohort. Bulk PBMC replicates and cell subsets were isolated from blood drawn at multiple timepoints before and after both primary and secondary immunization. The study at large found these results: A small share of clonotypes occurred in both CD4 and CD8 compartments, likely arising from convergent recombination. The secondary T-cell response was weaker than the primary response but faster, peaking on day 5 instead of day 15. Because abundant contaminating clonotypes from the bulk population could be contained in FACS-sorted repertoires, computational filtering was required. Most clones expanded after primary vaccination (approximately 95% of CD4 and 88% of CD8) were re-detected after the booster, suggesting that broad memory maintenance occurred. The study included only a couple of donors, which limits how far the findings can be generalized.

This clonotype was picked up a small number of times. What antigen it recognizes has not been identified. Nothing much larger sits one base from this clone, and base qualities are not available. Explained via the paper, the treatment or condition label denotes: live attenuated yellow fever vaccine strain. PBMCs were isolated from peripheral blood using a standard Ficoll-Paque protocol. CD4 and CD8 T-cell fractions were isolated with Dynabeads CD4 and CD8 positive selection kits. TriZol was used to extract RNA from bulk PBMCs, CD4 and CD8 fractions, and dextramer-positive and dextramer-negative fractions. Sequencer: Illumina NovaSeq 6000. TCR cDNA was synthesized by 5'RACE template switching, which introduced a universal primer site and unique molecular identifiers. cDNA synthesis was primed from both the TCR alpha and TCR beta constant segments. Library amplification used two PCR steps, and the second PCR step added sample barcodes and sequencing adapters. Sequencing of the libraries was done on either Illumina HiSeq 2500 (2x100 bp) or NovaSeq (2x150 bp). In the source study's methods: Demultiplexing of reads and collapsing into UMI consensus sequences were performed with MIGEC, and V(D)J alignment was carried out with MiXCR. Vaccine-responding clonotypes were identified with edgeR using replicate PBMC samples, with FDR below 0.01 and a log2 fold change above 5 up to day 15 being required. Each bulk clonotype was labeled CD4 or CD8 based on which sequenced repertoire, CD4 or CD8, contained the clonotype at higher abundance. The public reads were run again by TCRdb, first through fastp at Q25 and then through MiXCR, and only productive beta chains were kept. Rows merge per CDR3 protein into single entries with the most common DNA and genes. The V and J calls were determined by TCRdb, not by the authors. A total of some 220,000 distinct CDR3 sequences appear in this sample, roughly 3.3% of them only once. The ten largest clones capture approximately 3% of the sample.

The source of this sequence is a man younger than 30 who received the YFV17D yellow fever vaccine. The sample here was CD4+ T cells sorted from PBMCs, taken 10 days after the yellow fever booster vaccination.

The CDR3 in this case is CASSLQDSPYEQFF. The DNA reads TGTGCCAGCAGCCTGCAGGACAGTCCATATGAGCAGTTCTTC. The chain is made from TRBV4-2 and TRBJ2-1; the D gene is perhaps TRBD1, on 6 matching bases. The V and J ends are trimmed by 4 bases and 8 bases, leaving 15 bases between them. The CDR3 contains 14 residues, cysteine and phenylalanine counted. CDR3 DNA is the only sequence kept; it has 42 bases, read in frame from the first base. CDR1 and CDR2 were assigned from the germline V gene as LGHNA and YNFKEQ.